Listed below are T cell receptor beta chains from one sample, sequenced in a study of shared clonotypes between healthy human individuals. Libraries were prepared by immunoSEQ multiplex PCR; TCRdb keeps only in-frame clonotypes and omits some of them. The table shows 400,000 to 500,000 clones, with 76% occurring only once. The material sequenced was PBMCs. The receptors were gathered from a woman in her forties in good health. Some clones in this sample may be carry-over from other donors' samples. The CDR3 runs from the conserved cysteine through the conserved F or W. D genes are given only for firm matches. Not all rows give a size; the values are once, few, many and, for expanded clones, a class.

v_call	j_call	clone_size	d_call	cdr3_nt	cdr3_aa
TRBV30	TRBJ2-7	NA	NA	TGTGCCTGGAGTCGGACGACATACGAGCAGTACTTC	CAWSRTTYEQYF
TRBV6-5	TRBJ2-1	NA	TRBD1	TGTGCCAGCAGTTCCCGGGACAGGGGATACAATGAGCAGTTCTTC	CASSSRDRGYNEQFF
TRBV30	TRBJ2-7	NA	NA	TGTGCCTGGAGTGGCCTCAGGGGCGGGTACGAGCAGTACTTC	CAWSGLRGGYEQYF
TRBV5-1	TRBJ2-3	NA	TRBD2	TGCGCCAGCAGCTTGGAGGGACTAGCCGGCACAGATACGCAGTATTTT	CASSLEGLAGTDTQYF
TRBV27	TRBJ2-3	NA	NA	TGTGCCAGCAGTTTAAGCGGAACTAGCACAGATACGCAGTATTTT	CASSLSGTSTDTQYF
TRBV6-6	TRBJ1-5	NA	NA	TGTGCCAGCCATCGGACCTCGAATCAGCCCCAGCATTTT	CASHRTSNQPQHF
TRBV2	TRBJ1-1	few	NA	TGTGCCAGCAGGCCCATGGGGGGCAGCTCTGAAGCTTTCTTT	CASRPMGGSSEAFF
TRBV28	TRBJ2-1	NA	NA	TGTGCCAGCAGTCCCCGTGGGGCGGGGATGCAGTTCTTC	CASSPRGAGMQFF
TRBV9	TRBJ1-1	NA	TRBD1	TGTGCCAGCAGCCCCGGGACAGGAGGTGAAGCTTTCTTT	CASSPGTGGEAFF
TRBV15	TRBJ1-5	NA	NA	TGTGCCACCAGCAGAGATAGGGTCGGGGGCGGTAAGCCCCAGCATTTT	CATSRDRVGGGKPQHF
TRBV11-2	TRBJ1-1	NA	TRBD1	TGTGCCAGCAGCTTCCCGGCCGGGACAGCGAACACTGAAGCTTTCTTT	CASSFPAGTANTEAFF
TRBV18	TRBJ1-5	many	NA	TGTGCCAGCTCACCACGTCCGGGGGAGCCCCAGCATTTT	CASSPRPGEPQHF
TRBV4-1	TRBJ2-1	few	NA	TGCGCCAGCAGCCCTTACCGGGACTCCCGGGGGGAGCAGTTCTTC	CASSPYRDSRGEQFF
TRBV18	TRBJ1-1	once	NA	TGTGCCAGCTCACCATTGCCGAACACTGAAGCTTTCTTT	CASSPLPNTEAFF
TRBV6-1	TRBJ2-7	NA	TRBD2	TGTGCCAGCAGTGAAGGGACTAGCGGGAGGGTGTCCGGCGAGCAGTACTTC	CASSEGTSGRVSGEQYF
TRBV2	TRBJ2-5	NA	NA	TGTGCCAGCAGAAGCGTGGGAGAGACCCAGTACTTC	CASRSVGETQYF
TRBV7-9	TRBJ1-2	once	NA	TGTGCCAGCAGCTTGGGGCAGGCGGAAGGGTATGGCTACACCTTC	CASSLGQAEGYGYTF
TRBV4-1	TRBJ2-3	few	NA	TGCGCCAGCAGCGTCATTGGGGTTAGCACAGATACGCAGTATTTT	CASSVIGVSTDTQYF
TRBV21-1	TRBJ1-1	NA	NA	TGTGCCAGCAGCAAAGTGTTACGACAGGGGATGGACACTGAAGCTTTCTTT	CASSKVLRQGMDTEAFF
TRBV6-5	TRBJ2-7	NA	TRBD2	TGTGCCAGCAGTTACTCAACTAGCGGGAGCCATTACGAGCAGTACTTC	CASSYSTSGSHYEQYF
TRBV6-1	TRBJ2-2	NA	TRBD2	TGTGCCAGCAGTGGGGCGGGGGGCACCATGAACACCGGGGAGCTGTTTTTT	CASSGAGGTMNTGELFF
TRBV19	TRBJ1-4	NA	NA	TGCGCCAGTAGTCCCCGACGGCCTGGGGATGAAAAACTGTTTTTT	CASSPRRPGDEKLFF
TRBV28	TRBJ2-7	NA	NA	TGTGCCAGCACGTCCCCGACGGGAGCCTACGAGCAGTACTTC	CASTSPTGAYEQYF
TRBV19	TRBJ1-2	once	NA	TGTGCCAGTAGGGGCAGATCCTATGGCTACACCTTC	CASRGRSYGYTF
TRBV15	TRBJ1-1	NA	NA	TGTGCCACCAGGGCTCGGCTGCTATATAACACTGAAGCTTTCTTT	CATRARLLYNTEAFF
TRBV5-1	TRBJ1-1	NA	NA	TGCGCCAGCAGCCCACAGGTAAACACTGAAGCTTTCTTT	CASSPQVNTEAFF
TRBV5-4	TRBJ2-7	NA	NA	TGTGCCAGCAGCTTGGAACAGGTAACCTACGAGCAGTACTTC	CASSLEQVTYEQYF
TRBV4-3	TRBJ2-1	NA	NA	TGCGCCAGCAGCCATTGGAGAGGGACCACGGGCAATGAGCAGTTCTTC	CASSHWRGTTGNEQFF
TRBV27	TRBJ2-1	NA	NA	TGTGCCAGCAGTTTCATCGGAGCTTACAATGAGCAGTTCTTC	CASSFIGAYNEQFF
TRBV5-5	TRBJ2-2	NA	NA	TGTGCCAGCAGCTGGACTCTGAAGACCGGGGAGCTGTTTTTT	CASSWTLKTGELFF
TRBV29-1	TRBJ2-7	NA	TRBD1	TGCAGCGTTGAAGTCCGACAGGGGGGGCCCTACGAGCAGTACTTC	CSVEVRQGGPYEQYF
TRBV29-1	TRBJ2-3	NA	NA	TGCAGCGTGGATCCCGGGGGACGCACAGATACGCAGTATTTT	CSVDPGGRTDTQYF
TRBV28	TRBJ1-5	many	NA	TGTGCCAGCACCCCGGGTGGTGGCATCTATCAGCCCCAGCATTTT	CASTPGGGIYQPQHF
TRBV7-9	TRBJ2-1	NA	NA	TGTGCCAGCAGCTTGCTACTAGCTGGTGAGCAGTTCTTC	CASSLLLAGEQFF
TRBV5-1	TRBJ2-7	NA	TRBD2	TGCGCCAGCAGCTTCGGGACTAGCGGAGGGGGCTACGAGCAGTACTTC	CASSFGTSGGGYEQYF
TRBV6-6	TRBJ2-5	few	TRBD2	TGTGCCAGCAGTGGAGCGGGAGGATCAGAGACCCAGTACTTC	CASSGAGGSETQYF
TRBV30	TRBJ1-5	few	NA	TGTGCCTGGAGTGTGGCTGGGAATCAGCCCCAGCATTTT	CAWSVAGNQPQHF
TRBV18	TRBJ1-4	NA	NA	TGTGCCAGCTCACCACCGTCCGAGGGGGGTGAAAAACTGTTTTTC	CASSPPSEGGEKLFF
TRBV18	TRBJ2-1	NA	NA	TGTGCCAGCTCACTCCTAGGCCAGATGGGGTTCAATGAGCAGTTCTTC	CASSLLGQMGFNEQFF
TRBV18	TRBJ2-3	few	NA	TGTGCCAGCTCATCGAATGCCCCCCGGGCCACCCACACAGATACGCAGTATTTT	CASSSNAPRATHTDTQYF
TRBV28	TRBJ1-2	NA	TRBD1	TGTGCCAGCAGTTTAGCAGGGGGCGCAGGCTACACCTTC	CASSLAGGAGYTF